This TCR beta chain is from a study of response to subunit inactivated influenza vaccine. General study results and limits: There was a suggestion from the authors that each seasonal influenza vaccination recruits few new T cells.

Each CDR3 protein gets one entry after TCRdb re-called the RT-PCR reads with MiXCR. Of approximately 310,000 distinct CDR3 sequences in the sample, 21% were seen once. The sample holds many counts of this clonotype. Its antigen is still unknown. The V end lost 4 bases, the J end lost 0 bases, and 8 bases lay between the germline ends. Germline V gene sequence: CDR1 SGHDT, CDR2 YYEEEE. The CDR3 is 14 residues long. This sequence originates from a man aged 50 to 75 who received an inactivated influenza vaccine. This sequence joins TRBV5-6 and TRBJ1-3, with unresolved D. The source was PBMCs from blood, collected about 20 months after vaccination. DNA of the CDR3: TGTGCCAGCAGCCGCCCGGCCTCTGGAAACACCATATATTTT. Translation gives CASSRPASGNTIYF.